Here is one TCR beta chain with its context. Its antigen is unknown. Since a much larger clone is just one base distant, this may be a read error. TCRdb used MiXCR to reprocess the RACE reads, holding one entry per CDR3 protein. The sample has about 360,000 distinct CDR3 sequences, around 7% seen once; the top ten hold roughly 8%. The CDR3 length is 13 residues. Germline CDR1 SEHNR, CDR2 FQNEAQ (reference sequence). The V end was cut by 1 base, the J end by 1 base, with 4 bases between. The record originates from a study of human T cells and chemical hapten exposure. On the study more broadly: Upper-back patch tests with 0.01% DPC were read at 6 days. Women made up most patients, who had alopecia areata, totalis or universalis. Per-sample TCR yield variability stemmed mainly from small pooled library volume differences. Findings and caveats of the study: No shift was seen in TCRs above 1 in 1000 frequency with DPC sensitization.

The sample's time point: patch test 1, 2 weeks after DPC sensitization. Sample treatment: therapeutic diphenylcyclopropenone sensitization with weekly scalp DPC. This chain joins TRBV7-9 and TRBJ1-1; D not certain. This sequence was found in a woman aged 18 to 35 with alopecia areata. Some clones in this sample may be carry-over from other donors' samples. The material sequenced was whole blood, taken in connection with sensitization to the hapten diphenylcyclopropenone (DPC). The CDR3 is CASSLEPNTEAFF. CDR3 DNA: TGTGCCAGCAGCTTAGAACCGAACACTGAAGCTTTCTTT.